This T cell receptor beta chain derives from a study of OX40 agonist ivuxolimab in advanced cancers. Points from the study as a whole: Clonal expansion was among the lowest in partial responders at 0.1-3.0 mg/kg, especially CD8+.

Blood was sampled at baseline, cycle 4 day 1, and cycle 7 day 1. In this sample, this clone turned up a few times. Its antigen is undetermined. CDR3 length: 15 amino acids. CDR1 and CDR2 from the germline V gene are SGHVS and FQNEAQ. The J segment lost 5 bases and the V segment lost 5 bases, leaving 9 bases of the junction unmatched. Here immunoSEQ multiplex PCR was the method, and the copy in TCRdb shows in-frame clones only, minus some. Seen here are roughly 44,000 clones, approximately 89% observed once, and the top ten hold 10% to 15%. This clonotype originated in an adult with an advanced solid tumor such as melanoma, head and neck, liver or kidney cancer. J is TRBJ2-1 and V is TRBV7-8, with 7 bases fitting TRBD1. The starting material was CD4+ or CD8+ T cells sorted from blood, obtained in a trial of the OX40 agonist ivuxolimab. CDR3 region: CASSVRQGSDNEQFF. CDR3 DNA: TGTGCCAGCAGCGTGAGACAGGGTTCGGACAATGAGCAGTTCTTC.